This TCR beta chain was documented in a study of T-cell memory formation after mild COVID-19. The study, taken as a whole, reports: Pre-infection memory showed some responding clones, and this suggested that cross-reactive memory joined. Later expanders leaned toward CD4+, whereas clones contracting from day 15 to 85 were balanced CD4/CD8.

TCRdb re-derived calls from the 5' RACE reads in MiXCR, one entry per CDR3 protein. The table lists about 320,000 distinct CDR3 sequences, about 13% of them singletons, with around 20% in the top ten. As for this clonotype: No antigen is known for it.

The CDR3 is 12 residues long. Trimming shortened V by 2 bases and J by 3 bases, and 5 bases separated the two germline ends. CDR1 and CDR2 (germline): MNHNS, SASEGT. The sequence came from a man younger than 30 who had mild COVID-19 (a few samples of this study predate the infection). Cell type and time point are not known. The sequenced sample was PBMCs or a T cell subset sorted from them (not recorded which). This rearrangement joins TRBV6-1 to TRBJ2-7; D is uncertain. CDR3 in DNA: TGTGCCAGCAGTGAACAACACTACGAGCAGTACTTC. It translates to CASSEQHYEQYF.